This T cell receptor beta chain was obtained from a study of blood T cells in healthy people across ages. Study results and limitations: Significant beta diversity loss was already apparent by age approximately 40, declining roughly linearly. Versus aged donors, long-lived donors had higher diversity and more naive CD4+ cells.

This clonotype was counted many times. Antigen unknown. Germline lookup yields CDR1 LNHNV and CDR2 YYDKDF (reference sequence). The CDR3 runs to 15 residues. Between the trimmed V and J ends, which lost 7 bases and 11 bases, there was a span of 24 bases. Healthy Caucasians from Russia aged roughly 6 to 95 served as donors. Then a second PCR, running about 6 to 12 cycles, was carried out with a sample-barcoded 5' primer and a J-beta primer mix. Any given sample supplied a minimum of 2.5 million CDR3-containing paired-end reads. TCRdb reprocessed the 5' RACE reads with MiXCR, giving one entry per CDR3 protein. The sample lists 600,000 to 800,000 distinct CDR3 sequences; more than 45% were seen once.

V is TRBV15 and J is TRBJ2-1; D ambiguous. This TCR was recovered from a woman older than 75 in good health. The sequencing input was blood. The CDR3: CATNKPGMAYDQQFF. In DNA form, the CDR3 reads TGTGCCACCAATAAGCCCGGTATGGCCTACGATCAGCAGTTCTTC.